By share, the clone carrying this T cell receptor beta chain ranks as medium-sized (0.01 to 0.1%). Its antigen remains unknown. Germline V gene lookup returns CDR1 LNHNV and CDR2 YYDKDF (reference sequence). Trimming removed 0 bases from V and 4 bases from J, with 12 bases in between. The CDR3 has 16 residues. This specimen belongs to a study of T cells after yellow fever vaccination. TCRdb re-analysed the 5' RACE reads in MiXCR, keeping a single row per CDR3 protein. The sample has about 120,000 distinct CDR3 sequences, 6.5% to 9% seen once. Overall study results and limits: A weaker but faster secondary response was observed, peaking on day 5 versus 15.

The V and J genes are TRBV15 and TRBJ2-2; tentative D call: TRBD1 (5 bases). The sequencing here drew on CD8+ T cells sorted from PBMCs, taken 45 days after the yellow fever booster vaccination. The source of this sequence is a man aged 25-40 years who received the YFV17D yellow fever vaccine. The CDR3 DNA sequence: TGTGCCACCAGCAGAGAGTGGGGCGCGAGCACCGGGGAGCTGTTTTTT. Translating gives CATSREWGASTGELFF.